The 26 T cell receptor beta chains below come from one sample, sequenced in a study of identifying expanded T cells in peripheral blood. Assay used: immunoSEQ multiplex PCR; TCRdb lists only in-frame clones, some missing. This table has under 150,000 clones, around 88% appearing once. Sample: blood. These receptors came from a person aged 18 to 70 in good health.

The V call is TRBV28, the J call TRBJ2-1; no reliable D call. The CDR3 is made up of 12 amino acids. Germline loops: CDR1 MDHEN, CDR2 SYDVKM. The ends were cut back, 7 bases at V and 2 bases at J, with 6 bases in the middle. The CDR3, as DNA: TGTGCCAGCACCGTACCCTACAATGAGCAGTTCTTC. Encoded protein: CASTVPYNEQFF.

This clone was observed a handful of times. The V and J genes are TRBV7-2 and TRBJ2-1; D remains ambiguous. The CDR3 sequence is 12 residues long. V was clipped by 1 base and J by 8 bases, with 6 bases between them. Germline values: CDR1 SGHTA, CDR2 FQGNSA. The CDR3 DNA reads TGTGCCAGCAGCTTAGGACACGATGAGCAGTTCTTC. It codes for CASSLGHDEQFF. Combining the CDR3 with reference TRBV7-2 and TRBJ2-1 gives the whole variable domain GAGVSQSPSNKVTEKGKDVELRCDPISGHTALYWYRQSLGQGLEFLIYFQGNSAPDKSGLPSDRFSAERTGGSVSTLTIQRTQQEDSAVYLCASSLGHDEQFFGPGTRLTVL.

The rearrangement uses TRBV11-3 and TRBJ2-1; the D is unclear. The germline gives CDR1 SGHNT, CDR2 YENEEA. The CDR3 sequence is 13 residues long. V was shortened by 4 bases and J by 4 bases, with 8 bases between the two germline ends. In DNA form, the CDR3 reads TGTGCCAGCAGCTCTATCAAATACAATGAGCAGTTCTTC. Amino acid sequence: CASSSIKYNEQFF.

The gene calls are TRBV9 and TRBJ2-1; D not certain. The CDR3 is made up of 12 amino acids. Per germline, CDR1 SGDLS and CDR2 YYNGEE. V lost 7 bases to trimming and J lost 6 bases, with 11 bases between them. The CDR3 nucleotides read TGTGCCAGCGCAGCCCGCCCCAATGAGCAGTTCTTC. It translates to CASAARPNEQFF.

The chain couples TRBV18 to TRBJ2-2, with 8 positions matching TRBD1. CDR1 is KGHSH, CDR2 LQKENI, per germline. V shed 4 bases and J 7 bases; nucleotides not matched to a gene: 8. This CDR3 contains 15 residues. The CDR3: CASSRAGGEVGELFF. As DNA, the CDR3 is TGTGCCAGCTCACGTGCAGGGGGCGAAGTCGGGGAGCTGTTTTTT.

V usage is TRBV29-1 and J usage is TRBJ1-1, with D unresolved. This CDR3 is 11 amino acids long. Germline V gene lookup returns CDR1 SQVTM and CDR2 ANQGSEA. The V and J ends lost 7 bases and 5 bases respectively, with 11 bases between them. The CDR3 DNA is TGCAGCGGGCAGGAAGCGACTGAAGCTTTCTTT. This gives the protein CSGQEATEAFF.

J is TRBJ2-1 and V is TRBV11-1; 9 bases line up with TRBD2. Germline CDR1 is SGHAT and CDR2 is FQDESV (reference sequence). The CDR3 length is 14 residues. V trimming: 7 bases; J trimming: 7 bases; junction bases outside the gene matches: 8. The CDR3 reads CASTWGGRGNEQFF. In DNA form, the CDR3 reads TGTGCCAGCACCTGGGGCGGGAGGGGGAATGAGCAGTTCTTC.

The CDR3 reads CASSLTGAMPQYF. The DNA of the CDR3 is TGTGCCAGCAGCTTGACAGGGGCAATGCCCCAGTACTTC. The chain employs TRBV7-2 and TRBJ2-5; 8 positions match TRBD1. CDR3 length: 13 residues. CDR1 and CDR2 (germline): SGHTA, FQGNSA. V shed 3 bases and J 9 bases; nucleotides not matched to a gene: 6.

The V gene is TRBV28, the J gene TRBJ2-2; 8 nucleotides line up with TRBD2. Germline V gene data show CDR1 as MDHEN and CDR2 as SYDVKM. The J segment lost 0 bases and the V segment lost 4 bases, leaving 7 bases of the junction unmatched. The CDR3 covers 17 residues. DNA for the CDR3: TGTGCCAGCAGTTCCATAGCGGGAAAAACGAACACCGGGGAGCTGTTTTTT. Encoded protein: CASSSIAGKTNTGELFF.

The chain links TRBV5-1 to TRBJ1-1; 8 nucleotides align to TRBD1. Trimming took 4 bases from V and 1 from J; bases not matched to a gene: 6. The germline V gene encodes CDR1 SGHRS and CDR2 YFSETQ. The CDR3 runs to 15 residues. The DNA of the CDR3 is TGCGCCAGCAGCATGACCGGGACAGGGAACACTGAAGCTTTCTTT. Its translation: CASSMTGTGNTEAFF.

DNA of the CDR3: TGTGCCAGCAGCTTAGGGTGGGGTGGGTCCGAGCAGTACTTC. It is translated as CASSLGWGGSEQYF. V and J are TRBV7-2 and TRBJ2-7; D gene uncertain. Trimming pared 1 base from V and 6 bases from J, leaving 13 bases between. The CDR3 covers 14 residues. The germline V gene encodes CDR1 SGHTA and CDR2 FQGNSA.

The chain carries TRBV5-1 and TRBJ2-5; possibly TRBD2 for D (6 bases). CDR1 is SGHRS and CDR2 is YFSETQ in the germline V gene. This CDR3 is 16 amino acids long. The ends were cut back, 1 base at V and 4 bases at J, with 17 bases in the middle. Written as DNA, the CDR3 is TGCGCCAGCAGCTTGTCTTCAGGCGGGGTACGAGAGACCCAGTACTTC. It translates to CASSLSSGGVRETQYF.

This CDR3 reads CSVRGREGDFGEQFF. CDR3 nucleotide sequence: TGCAGCGTTAGGGGGAGAGAGGGGGATTTTGGCGAGCAGTTCTTC. The chain joins TRBV29-1 to TRBJ2-1; D possibly corresponds to TRBD1 (6 bases). Trimming removed 5 bases from V and 10 bases from J, with 24 bases in between. Germline V CDR1 and CDR2: SQVTM, ANQGSEA. This CDR3 contains 15 residues.

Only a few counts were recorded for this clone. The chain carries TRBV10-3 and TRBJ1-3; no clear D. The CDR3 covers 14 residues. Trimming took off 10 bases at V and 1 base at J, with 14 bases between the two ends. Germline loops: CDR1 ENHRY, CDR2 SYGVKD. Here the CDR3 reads CATSAEQSGNTIYF. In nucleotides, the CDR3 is TGTGCCACCAGCGCAGAGCAATCTGGAAACACCATATATTTT.

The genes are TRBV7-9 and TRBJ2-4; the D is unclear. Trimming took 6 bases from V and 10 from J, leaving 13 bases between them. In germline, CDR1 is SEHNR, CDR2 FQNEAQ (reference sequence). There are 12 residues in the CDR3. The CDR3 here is CASRGDLLIQYF. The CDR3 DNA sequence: TGTGCCAGCAGGGGCGACTTGCTTATTCAGTACTTC.

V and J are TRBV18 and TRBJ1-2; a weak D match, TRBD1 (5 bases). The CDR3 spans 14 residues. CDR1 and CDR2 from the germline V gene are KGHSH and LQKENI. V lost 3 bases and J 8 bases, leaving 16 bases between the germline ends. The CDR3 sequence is CASSPTGTQAGYTF. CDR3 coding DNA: TGTGCCAGCTCACCCACCGGGACTCAGGCCGGCTACACCTTC.

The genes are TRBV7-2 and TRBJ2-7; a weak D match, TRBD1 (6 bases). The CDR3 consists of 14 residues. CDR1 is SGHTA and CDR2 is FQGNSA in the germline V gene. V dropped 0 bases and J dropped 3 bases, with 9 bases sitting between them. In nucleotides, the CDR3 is TGTGCCAGCAGCTTAGCACAGGGCTTCTACGAGCAGTACTTC. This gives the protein CASSLAQGFYEQYF.

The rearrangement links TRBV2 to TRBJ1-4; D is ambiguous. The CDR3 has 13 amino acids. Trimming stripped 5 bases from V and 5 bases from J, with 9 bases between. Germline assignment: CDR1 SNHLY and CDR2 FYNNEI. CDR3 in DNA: TGTGCCAGCAGTAAGGGCCAAAATGAAAAACTGTTTTTT. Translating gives CASSKGQNEKLFF. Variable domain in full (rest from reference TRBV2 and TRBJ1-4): EPEVTQTPSHQVTQMGQEVILRCVPISNHLYFYWYRQILGQKVEFLVSFYNNEISEKSEIFDDQFSVERPDGSNFTLKIRSTKLEDSAMYFCASSKGQNEKLFFGSGTQLSVL.

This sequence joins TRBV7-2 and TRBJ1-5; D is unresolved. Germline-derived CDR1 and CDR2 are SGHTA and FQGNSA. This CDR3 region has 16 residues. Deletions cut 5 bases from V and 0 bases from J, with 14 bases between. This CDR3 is CASSRWSGGSNQPQHF. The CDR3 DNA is TGTGCCAGCAGCCGGTGGAGCGGCGGTAGCAATCAGCCCCAGCATTTT.

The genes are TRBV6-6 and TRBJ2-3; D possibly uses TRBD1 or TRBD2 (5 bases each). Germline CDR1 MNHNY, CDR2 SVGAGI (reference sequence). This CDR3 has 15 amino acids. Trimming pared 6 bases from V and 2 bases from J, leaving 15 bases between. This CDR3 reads CASSPKGDPTDTQYF. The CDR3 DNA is TGTGCCAGCAGCCCCAAAGGGGACCCCACAGATACGCAGTATTTT.

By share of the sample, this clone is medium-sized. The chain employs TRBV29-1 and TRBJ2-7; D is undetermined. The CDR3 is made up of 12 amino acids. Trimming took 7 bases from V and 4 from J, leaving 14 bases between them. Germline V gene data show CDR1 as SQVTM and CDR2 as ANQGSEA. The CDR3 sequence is CSGLTGQYEQYF. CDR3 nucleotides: TGCAGCGGTCTAACGGGCCAGTACGAGCAGTACTTC.

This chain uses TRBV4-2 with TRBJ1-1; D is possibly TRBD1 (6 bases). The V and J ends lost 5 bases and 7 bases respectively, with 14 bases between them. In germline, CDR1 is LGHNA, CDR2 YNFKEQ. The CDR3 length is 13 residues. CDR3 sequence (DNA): TGTGCCAGCAGCTTCGACAGGAGGAGTGAAGCTTTCTTT. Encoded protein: CASSFDRRSEAFF.

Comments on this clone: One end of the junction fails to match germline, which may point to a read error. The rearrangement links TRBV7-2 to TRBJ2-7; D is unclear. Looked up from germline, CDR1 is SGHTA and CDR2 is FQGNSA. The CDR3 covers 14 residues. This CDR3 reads CARSPGRPPYEQYF. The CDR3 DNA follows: TGTGCCCGCAGTCCTGGTCGGCCCCCCTACGAGCAGTACTTC. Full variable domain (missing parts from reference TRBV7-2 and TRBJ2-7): GAGVSQSPSNKVTEKGKDVELRCDPISGHTALYWYRQSLGQGLEFLIYFQGNSAPDKSGLPSDRFSAERTGGSVSTLTIQRTQQEDSAVYLCARSPGRPPYEQYFGPGTRLTVT.

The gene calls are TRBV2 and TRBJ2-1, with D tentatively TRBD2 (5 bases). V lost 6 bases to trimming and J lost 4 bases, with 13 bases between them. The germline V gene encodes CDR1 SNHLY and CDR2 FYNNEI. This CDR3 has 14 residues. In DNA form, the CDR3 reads TGTGCCAGCAGAAGGGAGCCAATTTACAATGAGCAGTTCTTC. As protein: CASRREPIYNEQFF.

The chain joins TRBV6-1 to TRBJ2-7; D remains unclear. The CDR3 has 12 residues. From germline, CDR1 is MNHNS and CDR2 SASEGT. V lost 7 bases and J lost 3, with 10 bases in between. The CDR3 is CASMGNSYEQYF. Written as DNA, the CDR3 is TGTGCCAGCATGGGTAACAGCTACGAGCAGTACTTC.

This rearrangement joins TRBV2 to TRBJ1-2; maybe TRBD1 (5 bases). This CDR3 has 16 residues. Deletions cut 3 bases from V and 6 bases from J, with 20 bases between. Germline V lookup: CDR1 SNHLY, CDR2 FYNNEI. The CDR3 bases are TGTGCCAGCAGTGAGGGAGGATTTTCTGGGGGGGATGGCTACACCTTC. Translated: CASSEGGFSGGDGYTF.